Below, 8 T cell receptor beta chains from the same sample are listed, as sequenced in a study of blood T cell repertoires in COVID-19. Clones were sequenced by immunoSEQ multiplex PCR, and TCRdb holds only the in-frame ones, with some missing. The data contain about 240,000 clones, 85% to 90% of them seen just once; the ten biggest clones take up 6.2%. Sample: peripheral blood. These TCRs come from a man between 60 and 70 years old with acute or convalescent COVID-19.

The J gene is TRBJ2-3, the V gene TRBV24-1; 11 nucleotides line up with TRBD1. J lost 5 bases, V lost 4 bases, and 7 bases had no gene match. Germline lookup yields CDR1 KGHDR and CDR2 SFDVKD. This CDR3 has 16 amino acids. The CDR3 DNA reads TGTGCCACCAGTGAGGCCGGACAGGGGGCTGGAGATACGCAGTATTTT. The encoded protein is CATSEAGQGAGDTQYF.

V gene TRBV4-2 combines with J gene TRBJ1-2, with 7 bases identical to TRBD1. Germline lookup yields CDR1 LGHNA and CDR2 YNFKEQ. This CDR3 is 14 amino acids long. Germline trimming cut 0 bases from V and 8 bases from J; bases unmatched to any gene: 6. CDR3: CASSQDRGAGGYTF. The CDR3 bases are TGTGCCAGCAGCCAAGACAGGGGGGCAGGCGGCTACACCTTC.

The chain uses TRBV5-1 and TRBJ2-3, with unresolved D. The V gene's germline CDR1 is SGHRS and CDR2 YFSETQ. V lost 3 bases and J 6 bases, leaving 5 bases between the germline ends. This CDR3 is 11 amino acids long. The CDR3 DNA follows: TGCGCCAGCAGCTCTAGGGATACGCAGTATTTT. Translating gives CASSSRDTQYF.

J is TRBJ2-1 and V is TRBV7-2; TRBD1 might be the D (6 bases). This CDR3 comprises 16 residues. V shed 3 bases and J shed 4 bases, with 16 bases lying between them. The germline CDR1 and CDR2 sequences are SGHTA and FQGNSA. CDR3 sequence reads: CASSFPGQNPYNEQFF. DNA of the CDR3: TGTGCCAGCAGCTTTCCCGGACAGAATCCGTACAATGAGCAGTTCTTC.

The V call is TRBV11-2, the J call TRBJ2-7; 7 nucleotides line up with TRBD2. V trimming: 5 bases; J trimming: 0 bases; junction bases outside the gene matches: 7. CDR1 is SGHAT, CDR2 FQNNGV, per germline. The CDR3 length is 15 residues. The CDR3 protein is CASSPLALSSYEQYF. CDR3 in DNA: TGTGCCAGCAGCCCACTAGCGCTGAGCTCCTACGAGCAGTACTTC.

The chain recombines TRBV18 with TRBJ1-1; D is perhaps TRBD1 (5 bases). CDR3 length: 14 residues. V was clipped by 3 bases and J by 0 bases, with 8 bases between them. Germline values: CDR1 KGHSH, CDR2 LQKENI. In nucleotides, the CDR3 is TGTGCCAGCTCACCGCAGGGAATGAACACTGAAGCTTTCTTT. Its protein is CASSPQGMNTEAFF.

The rearrangement joins TRBV6-5 to TRBJ2-7, with a possible D match to TRBD2 (5 bases). Trimming shortened V by 2 bases and J by 6 bases, and 11 bases separated the two germline ends. This CDR3 has 13 residues. Germline V gives CDR1 MNHEY, CDR2 SVGAGI. CDR3 nucleotides: TGTGCCAGCAGTTACCAATGGAGCGGCGAGCAGTACTTC. It translates to CASSYQWSGEQYF.

The chain carries TRBV19 and TRBJ2-7, with TRBD2 identical over 8 bases. The CDR3 has 14 amino acids. The germline gives CDR1 LNHDA, CDR2 SQIVND (reference sequence). V trimming: 8 bases; J trimming: 7 bases; junction bases outside the gene matches: 13. CDR3 sequence: CASSGTRALGEQYF. The CDR3 bases are TGTGCCAGTTCCGGGACTAGGGCCCTTGGGGAGCAGTACTTC.